Listed below are T cell receptor beta chains from one sample, sequenced in a study of T cell responses to AZD1222 COVID-19 vaccine. Sequenced by immunoSEQ multiplex PCR; TCRdb stores in-frame clones only, minus some. The sample yields 120,000 to 150,000 clones, 90% to 95% seen once. Material: peripheral blood, obtained on day 0 of MenACWY control vaccination. Receptors were obtained from an adult in good health. The CDR3 runs from the conserved cysteine through the conserved F or W. The order of the fields is J gene, V gene, D gene, clone size, CDR3 protein, CDR3 DNA. D genes are given only for firm matches. Size values are once, few and many counts, or a class for expanded clones, and some rows have none.

>TRBJ2-2|TRBV6-1|-|-
CASSEASDTGELFF
TGTGCCAGCAGTGAAGCGAGCGACACCGGGGAGCTGTTTTTT
>TRBJ1-2|TRBV10-2|TRBD1|-
CASSRGQASLGYGYTF
TGCGCCAGCAGTCGCGGACAGGCAAGCCTGGGATATGGCTACACCTTC
>TRBJ2-1|TRBV7-8|TRBD2|once
CASSLERRLAGRREQFF
TGTGCCAGCAGCTTAGAGAGGAGACTAGCGGGAAGGCGGGAGCAGTTCTTC
>TRBJ1-3|TRBV4-1|-|-
CASSQEGGGYSGNTIYF
TGCGCCAGCAGCCAAGAGGGGGGGGGATACTCTGGAAACACCATATATTTT
>TRBJ2-1|TRBV10-2|TRBD1|-
CASSWDREGNEQFF
TGCGCCAGCAGTTGGGACAGGGAAGGCAATGAGCAGTTCTTC
>TRBJ1-5|TRBV12-5|TRBD1|-
CASGLVRTGEGFSNQPQHF
TGTGCTAGTGGTTTGGTCCGGACAGGGGAGGGTTTTAGCAATCAGCCCCAGCATTTT
>TRBJ1-2|TRBV5-1|-|-
CASSPMGSLSSVEGYTF
TGCGCCAGCAGCCCGATGGGTAGTTTATCATCGGTAGAGGGCTACACCTTC
>TRBJ1-1|TRBV11-2|TRBD1|once
CANSHRTGGTEAFF
TGTGCCAACAGTCATCGGACAGGGGGAACTGAAGCTTTCTTT
>TRBJ2-3|TRBV6-5|TRBD2|-
CASSHLAGGLDTQYF
TGTGCCAGCAGCCATCTAGCGGGAGGGCTAGATACGCAGTATTTT
>TRBJ1-3|TRBV5-1|-|-
CASSLVGGLIGNTIYF
TGCGCCAGCAGCTTGGTCGGGGGATTGATCGGAAACACCATATATTTT
>TRBJ1-2|TRBV18|-|once
CASSPGGGNYGYTF
TGTGCCAGCTCCCCCGGGGGGGGAAACTATGGCTACACCTTC
>TRBJ2-7|TRBV6-1|TRBD1|-
CASSDRTGAYEQYF
TGTGCCAGCAGTGACCGGACAGGAGCCTACGAGCAGTACTTC
>TRBJ1-6|TRBV30|-|-
CAWSYRDSPLHF
TGTGCCTGGAGTTACCGGGACTCACCCCTCCACTTT
>TRBJ1-3|TRBV9|-|-
CASGEGLSGNTIYF
TGTGCCAGTGGAGAGGGCCTCTCTGGAAACACCATATATTTT